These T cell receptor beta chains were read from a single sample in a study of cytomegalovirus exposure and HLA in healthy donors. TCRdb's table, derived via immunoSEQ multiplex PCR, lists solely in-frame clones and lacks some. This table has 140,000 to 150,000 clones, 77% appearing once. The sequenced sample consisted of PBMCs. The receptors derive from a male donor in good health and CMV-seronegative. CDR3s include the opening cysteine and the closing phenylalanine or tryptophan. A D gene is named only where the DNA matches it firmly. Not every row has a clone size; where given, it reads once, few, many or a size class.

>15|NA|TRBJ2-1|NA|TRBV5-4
TGTGCCAGCCTAGAAAGACAGAGCTCCTACAATGAGCAGTTCTTC
CASLERQSSYNEQFF
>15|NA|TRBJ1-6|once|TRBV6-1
TGTGCCAGTCAGCCCGGGACAACATATAATTCACCCCTCCACTTT
CASQPGTTYNSPLHF
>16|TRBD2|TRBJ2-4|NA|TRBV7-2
TGTGCCAGCAGCCCCGGGGGTAGCGGGGGGGGGTACATTCAGTACTTC
CASSPGGSGGGYIQYF
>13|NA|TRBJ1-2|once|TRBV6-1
TGTGCCAGTACGATCTCGGGAAGCTATGGCTACACCTTC
CASTISGSYGYTF
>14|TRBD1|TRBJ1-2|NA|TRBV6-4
TGTGCCAGCTCAAGGGAGGGACAGGGATATGGCTACACCTTC
CASSREGQGYGYTF
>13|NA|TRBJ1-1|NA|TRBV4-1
TGCGCCAGCAGCCAAGATTCCCCCAGGGAAGCTTTCTTT
CASSQDSPREAFF
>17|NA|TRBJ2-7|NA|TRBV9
TGTGCCAGCAGCCCACGGGGTCCGGGGAGTGGGTCCTACGAGCAGTACTTC
CASSPRGPGSGSYEQYF
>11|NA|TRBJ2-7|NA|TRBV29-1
TGCAGCGTCCGGTTCGACTACGAGCAGTACTTC
CSVRFDYEQYF
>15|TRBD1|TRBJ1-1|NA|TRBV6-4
TGTGCCAGCAGTAGAACAGGGGGCCTGAACACTGAAGCTTTCTTT
CASSRTGGLNTEAFF
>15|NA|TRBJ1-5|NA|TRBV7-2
TGTGCCAGCAGCTTAGGAGTAAATAGCAATCAGCCCCAGCATTTT
CASSLGVNSNQPQHF
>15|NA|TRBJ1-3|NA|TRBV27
TGTGCCAGCAGTTTACAGGCAGGGGCTACCTTCCCCATATATTTT
CASSLQAGATFPIYF
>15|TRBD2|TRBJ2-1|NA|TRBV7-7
TGTGCTAGCAGTACGGGGCGGGGGGGCGCGAATGAGCAGTTCTTC
CASSTGRGGANEQFF
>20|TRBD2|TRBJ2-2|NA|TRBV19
TGTGCCAGTAGTATATCCCCCGAGACTAGCGGGATGTCGAACACCGGGGAGCTGTTTTTT
CASSISPETSGMSNTGELFF
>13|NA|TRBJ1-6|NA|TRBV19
TGTGCCAGTACTACGACACGAACTTCACCCCTCCACTTT
CASTTTRTSPLHF
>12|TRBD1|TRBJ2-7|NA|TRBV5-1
TGCGCCAGCAGGGCAGGGGGCAACGAGCAGTACTTC
CASRAGGNEQYF
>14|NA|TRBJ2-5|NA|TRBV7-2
TGTGCCAGCAGCTTATTGGGGGCCCAAGAGACCCAGTACTTC
CASSLLGAQETQYF
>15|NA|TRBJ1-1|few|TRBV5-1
TGCGCCAGCAGCTTGTATCGGGGGACGAGAACTGAAGCTTTCTTT
CASSLYRGTRTEAFF
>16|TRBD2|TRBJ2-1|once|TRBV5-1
TGCGCCAGCAGCGCCCAAACTAGCGGGGGTTCCTTTGAGCAGTTCTTC
CASSAQTSGGSFEQFF
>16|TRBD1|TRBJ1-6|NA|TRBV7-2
TGTGCCAGCAGCCTAAAGCGGGACAGGGATAATTCACCCCTCCACTTT
CASSLKRDRDNSPLHF
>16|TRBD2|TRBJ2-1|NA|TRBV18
TGTGCCAGCTCACCATCCGGGCTAGCGGGAGTCAATGAGCAGTTCTTC
CASSPSGLAGVNEQFF